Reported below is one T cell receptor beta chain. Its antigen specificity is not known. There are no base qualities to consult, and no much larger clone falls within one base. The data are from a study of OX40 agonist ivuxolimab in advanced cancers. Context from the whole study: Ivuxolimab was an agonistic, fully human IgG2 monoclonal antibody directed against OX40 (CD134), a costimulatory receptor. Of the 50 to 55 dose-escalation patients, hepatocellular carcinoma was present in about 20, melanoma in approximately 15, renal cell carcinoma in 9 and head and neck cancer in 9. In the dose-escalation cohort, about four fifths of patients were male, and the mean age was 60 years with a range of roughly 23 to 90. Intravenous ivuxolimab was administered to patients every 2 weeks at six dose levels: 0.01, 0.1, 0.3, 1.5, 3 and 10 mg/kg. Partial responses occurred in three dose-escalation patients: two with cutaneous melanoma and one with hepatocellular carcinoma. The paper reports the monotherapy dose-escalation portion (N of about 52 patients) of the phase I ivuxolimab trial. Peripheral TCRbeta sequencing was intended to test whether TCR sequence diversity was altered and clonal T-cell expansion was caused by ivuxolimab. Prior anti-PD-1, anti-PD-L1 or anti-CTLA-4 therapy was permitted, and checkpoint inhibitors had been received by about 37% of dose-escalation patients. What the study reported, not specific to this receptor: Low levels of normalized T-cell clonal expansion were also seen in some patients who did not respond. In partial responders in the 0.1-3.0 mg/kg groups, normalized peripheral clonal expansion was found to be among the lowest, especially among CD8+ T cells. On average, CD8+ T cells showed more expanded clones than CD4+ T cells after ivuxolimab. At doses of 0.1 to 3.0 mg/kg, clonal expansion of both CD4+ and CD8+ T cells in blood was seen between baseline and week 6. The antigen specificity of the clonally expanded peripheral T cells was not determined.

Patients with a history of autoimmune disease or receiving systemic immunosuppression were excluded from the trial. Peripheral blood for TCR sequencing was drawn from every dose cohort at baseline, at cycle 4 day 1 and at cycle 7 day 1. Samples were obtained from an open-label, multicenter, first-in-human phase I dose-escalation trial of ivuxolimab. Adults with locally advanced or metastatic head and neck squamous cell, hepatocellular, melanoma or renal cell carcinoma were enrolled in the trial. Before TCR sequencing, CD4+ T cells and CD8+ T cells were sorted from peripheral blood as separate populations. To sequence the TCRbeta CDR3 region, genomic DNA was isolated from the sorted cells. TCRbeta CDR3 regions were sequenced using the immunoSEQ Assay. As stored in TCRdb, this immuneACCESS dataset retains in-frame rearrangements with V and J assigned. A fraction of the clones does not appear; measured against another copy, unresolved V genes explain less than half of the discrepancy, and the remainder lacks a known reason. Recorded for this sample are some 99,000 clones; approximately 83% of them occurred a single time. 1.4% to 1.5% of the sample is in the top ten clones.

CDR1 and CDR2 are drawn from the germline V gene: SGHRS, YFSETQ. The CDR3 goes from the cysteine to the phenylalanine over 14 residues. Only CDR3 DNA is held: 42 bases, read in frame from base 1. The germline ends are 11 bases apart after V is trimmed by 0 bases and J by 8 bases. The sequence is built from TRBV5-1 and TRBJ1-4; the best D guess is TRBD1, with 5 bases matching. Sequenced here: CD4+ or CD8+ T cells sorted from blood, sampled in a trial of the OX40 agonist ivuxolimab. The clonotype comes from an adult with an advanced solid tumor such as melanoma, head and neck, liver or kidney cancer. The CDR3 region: CASSLVLGREKLFF. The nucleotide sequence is TGCGCCAGCAGCTTGGTCTTGGGGCGCGAAAAACTGTTTTTT.